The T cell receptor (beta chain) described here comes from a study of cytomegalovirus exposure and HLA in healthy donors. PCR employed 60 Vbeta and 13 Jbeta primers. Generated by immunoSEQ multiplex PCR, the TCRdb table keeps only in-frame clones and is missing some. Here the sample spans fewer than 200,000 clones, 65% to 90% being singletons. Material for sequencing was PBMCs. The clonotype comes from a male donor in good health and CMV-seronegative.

The CDR3 DNA sequence: TGTGCCAGCAGCGTAGCTGACAGGGTGGGTGGCTACACCTTC. It codes for CASSVADRVGGYTF. This rearrangement joins TRBV9 to TRBJ1-2; TRBD1 matches at 7 bases. Germline-derived CDR1 and CDR2 are SGDLS and YYNGEE. The CDR3 has 14 residues. The V and J ends lost 0 bases and 7 bases, in that order; junction bases with no gene match: 6.